These 21 T cell receptor beta chains share one sample of origin, sequenced in a study of T cells in Graves' hyperthyroidism and ophthalmopathy. From RNA transcripts, TCR beta CDR3 regions were amplified. The HTBI primer set was used in a first-round RT-PCR of the TCR CDR3. From the multiplex PCR reads, TCRdb called clonotypes with MiXCR, one entry per CDR3 protein. The table shows roughly 290,000 distinct CDR3 sequences, with about a sixth occurring only once. The sample comprised blood. Source of these receptors: a woman aged 60-70 years with Graves' ophthalmopathy.

This clonotype was seen a few times. The rearrangement links TRBV5-1 to TRBJ2-7, with TRBD1 identical over 8 bases. Trimming at V came to 7 bases and at J to 2 bases, leaving 11 bases not matched to a gene. The CDR3 consists of 15 residues. The germline V gene has CDR1 SGHRS and CDR2 YFSETQ. The CDR3 is CASRVSGTGPYEQYF. The CDR3 coding sequence is TGCGCCAGCCGAGTGTCCGGGACAGGACCCTACGAGCAGTACTTC.

Ten or more counts support this clonotype. V gene TRBV7-9 combines with J gene TRBJ1-6; no clear D. Germline CDR1 reads SEHNR; CDR2 reads FQNEAQ (reference sequence). The CDR3 sequence is 12 residues long. Trimming cost V 4 bases and J 9 bases, with 7 bases left between them. In DNA, the CDR3 is TGTGCCAGCAGCTACGGTGGTTCACCCCTCCACTTT. Its protein is CASSYGGSPLHF. Looking up the rest from reference TRBV7-9 and TRBJ1-6 gives the full variable domain: DTGVSQNPRHKITKRGQNVTFRCDPISEHNRLYWYRQTLGQGPEFLTYFQNEAQLEKSRLLSDRFSAERPKGSFSTLEIQRTEQGDSAMYLCASSYGGSPLHFGNGTRLTVT.

This chain uses TRBV9 with TRBJ2-2; 10 bases line up with TRBD2. The CDR3 totals 17 residues. CDR1 and CDR2 (germline): SGDLS, YYNGEE. The J segment lost 7 bases and the V segment lost 2 bases, leaving 11 bases of the junction unmatched. The CDR3 protein is CASSVGAGGPSGGELFF. CDR3 nucleotides: TGTGCCAGCAGCGTGGGAGCGGGAGGGCCGTCGGGCGGGGAGCTGTTTTTT. The whole variable domain, filled in from reference TRBV9 and TRBJ2-2, reads DSGVTQTPKHLITATGQRVTLRCSPRSGDLSVYWYQQSLDQGLQFLIQYYNGEERAKGNILERFSAQQFPDLHSELNLSSLELGDSALYFCASSVGAGGPSGGELFFGEGSRLTVL.

This clonotype has a count of ten or more. This rearrangement joins TRBV7-9 to TRBJ2-5; no clear D gene. CDR3 length: 12 residues. Germline CDR1 and CDR2: SEHNR and FQNEAQ (reference sequence). V was pared by 5 bases and J by 7 bases, with 11 bases between. This CDR3 reads CASSHMDGTQYF. In nucleotides, the CDR3 is TGTGCCAGCAGCCACATGGATGGGACCCAGTACTTC.

V usage is TRBV20-1 and J usage is TRBJ2-7, with D unresolved. The V gene lost 0 bases and the J gene lost 2 bases, with 11 bases spanning the gap. The CDR3 runs to 14 residues. Germline CDR1 and CDR2: DFQATT and SNEGSKA (reference sequence). The chain's CDR3 is CSARDFTLTYEQYF. The CDR3 DNA sequence: TGCAGTGCTAGAGATTTCACTCTTACCTACGAGCAGTACTTC.

This clonotype was detected a few times. As DNA, the CDR3 is TGCAGCGCGTTGTCCCACCCCCATGAGCAGTTCTTC. Translation gives CSALSHPHEQFF. The chain uses TRBV20-1 and TRBJ2-1; D remains unclear. CDR3 size: 12 residues. Germline CDR1 is DFQATT and CDR2 is SNEGSKA (reference sequence).

This clonotype has only a few counts. The rearrangement uses TRBV6-1 and TRBJ2-4, with D possibly TRBD2 on 5 matching bases. The CDR3 runs 13 residues. Trimming pared 5 bases from V and 9 bases from J, leaving 14 bases between. Germline V CDR1 and CDR2: MNHNS, SASEGT. CDR3: CASSTDRRGIQYF. CDR3 sequence (DNA): TGTGCCAGCAGTACTGACCGCCGGGGCATTCAGTACTTC.

This clonotype was observed many times. The CDR3 protein is CASSTNRGDRGYTDTQYF. For the CDR3, the DNA is TGTGCCAGCAGCACCAACCGTGGGGACAGGGGATACACAGATACGCAGTATTTT. The J gene is TRBJ2-3, the V gene TRBV7-2, with TRBD1 identical over 10 bases. The CDR3 totals 18 residues. The J segment lost 2 bases and the V segment lost 5 bases, leaving 13 bases of the junction unmatched. Germline loops: CDR1 SGHTA, CDR2 FQGNSA.

In its sample, this clonotype was seen a few times. The rearrangement uses TRBV6-2 or TRBV6-3 and TRBJ2-2; no firm D call. CDR3 length: 12 amino acids. The V gene's germline CDR1 is MNHEY and CDR2 SVGEGT. Trimming took off 8 bases at V and 4 bases at J, with 8 bases between the two ends. CDR3 nucleotides: TGTGCCAGCGGGCGAGCCACCGGGGAGCTGTTTTTT. Its translation is CASGRATGELFF.

This clonotype appeared many times. CDR3 residues: CASSFQDTEAFF. Written as DNA, the CDR3 is TGTGCCAGCAGCTTTCAGGACACTGAAGCTTTCTTT. The chain couples TRBV7-9 to TRBJ1-1; D remains ambiguous. Trimming removed 3 bases at V and 3 bases at J, with 5 bases between. The CDR3 runs to 12 residues. CDR1 is SEHNR and CDR2 is FQNEAQ in the germline V gene (reference sequence).

Ten or more counts support this clonotype. The V call is TRBV27, the J call TRBJ2-7, with a weak D call TRBD2 (5 bases). Deletions cut 4 bases from V and 3 bases from J, with 28 bases between. Per the germline V gene, CDR1 is MNHEY and CDR2 is SMNVEV (reference sequence). This CDR3 has 19 amino acids. The CDR3 region is CASSSLYMLRGNDRYEQYF. The CDR3, as DNA: TGTGCCAGCAGTTCCCTATACATGCTTCGAGGGAACGACCGCTACGAGCAGTACTTC.

This chain links TRBV7-9 with TRBJ2-3; 8 nucleotides match TRBD1. This CDR3 is 16 amino acids long. CDR1 and CDR2 from the germline V gene are SEHNR and FQNEAQ (reference sequence). V lost 2 bases to trimming and J lost 3 bases; unmatched junction nucleotides: 7. The CDR3 loop is CASSLPDRGGTDTQYF. As DNA, the CDR3 is TGTGCCAGCAGCTTACCCGACAGGGGAGGTACAGATACGCAGTATTTT.

This clonotype was seen ten or more times. CDR3 sequence reads: CASSGETGDNSPLHF. CDR3 bases: TGTGCCAGCAGTGGAGAGACAGGGGATAATTCACCCCTCCACTTT. This chain connects TRBV2 to TRBJ1-6, with 8 bases identical to TRBD1. Losses at the gene ends were 4 bases for V and 5 bases for J; bases not matched to a gene: 4. The length of the CDR3 is 15 residues. CDR1 and CDR2 from the germline V gene are SNHLY and FYNNEI. Filled out from reference TRBV2 and TRBJ1-6, the complete variable domain reads EPEVTQTPSHQVTQMGQEVILRCVPISNHLYFYWYRQILGQKVEFLVSFYNNEISEKSEIFDDQFSVERPDGSNFTLKIRSTKLEDSAMYFCASSGETGDNSPLHFGNGTRLTVT.

This clonotype was found once. A much larger clone is a single base away; this may be a read error. The CDR3 DNA follows: TGTGCCAGCAGTGATCTCGGGGTCGGAGAGCAGTACTTC. This codes for CASSDLGVGEQYF. The chain couples TRBV6-2 or TRBV6-3 to TRBJ2-7; D might be TRBD2 (5 bases). V lost 5 bases to trimming and J lost 7 bases, with 15 bases between them. Germline V gene data show CDR1 as MNHEY and CDR2 as SVGEGT. There are 13 residues in the CDR3.

This clonotype has ten or more counts. CDR3 amino acids: CSVGRGSTDTQYF. DNA of the CDR3: TGCAGCGTTGGCAGGGGGAGCACAGATACGCAGTATTTT. The chain combines TRBV29-1 with TRBJ2-3; 7 bases align to TRBD1. The CDR3 has 13 residues. Per germline, CDR1 SQVTM and CDR2 ANQGSEA. V shed 4 bases, J shed 0 bases, and the junction held 1 base outside the gene matches.

The chain employs TRBV28 and TRBJ1-5; the D gene is possibly TRBD1 (6 bases). Germline V lookup: CDR1 MDHEN, CDR2 SYDVKM. The CDR3 length is 19 residues. V lost 5 bases to trimming and J lost 0 bases, with 23 bases between them. The CDR3 region is CASSDNRQEGPYSNQPQHF. CDR3 DNA sequence: TGTGCCAGCAGTGATAATAGACAGGAGGGGCCCTATAGCAATCAGCCCCAGCATTTT.

The sample holds many counts of this clonotype. The J gene is TRBJ2-5, the V gene TRBV6-1; no clear D. Germline lookup yields CDR1 MNHNS and CDR2 SASEGT. Trimming removed 6 bases from V and 5 bases from J, with 13 bases in between. The CDR3 runs to 13 residues. This CDR3 is CASRPVPAETQYF. CDR3 nucleotide sequence: TGTGCCAGCAGACCCGTCCCAGCGGAGACCCAGTACTTC.

This clonotype was picked up many times. V gene TRBV6-1 combines with J gene TRBJ1-1, with 9 bases lining up with TRBD1. CDR3 length equals 17 residues. CDR1 is MNHNS and CDR2 is SASEGT in the germline V gene. The V segment lost 6 bases and the J segment 0 bases; nucleotides outside the gene matches: 11. This chain's CDR3 is CASSPTGGPRLNTEAFF. CDR3 DNA: TGTGCCAGCAGCCCGACAGGGGGACCCAGACTGAACACTGAAGCTTTCTTT.

This clonotype was counted many times. In this CDR3 the conserved last residue, phenylalanine or tryptophan, is missing, so a read error is likely. V usage is TRBV2 and J usage is TRBJ2-7; the D is unclear. There are 14 residues in the CDR3. Germline lookup yields CDR1 SNHLY and CDR2 FYNNEI. V gave up 8 bases and J gave up 0 bases, with 14 bases separating them. This chain's CDR3 is CASRTRALSYEQYL. The CDR3 nucleotides read TGTGCCAGCCGCACAAGGGCCCTCTCCTACGAGCAGTACCTC.

This clonotype was observed a handful of times. The chain joins TRBV28 to TRBJ1-2, with TRBD1 identical over 8 bases. V was pared by 3 bases and J by 4 bases, with 7 bases of the junction left unmatched. CDR3 length: 15 amino acids. Germline V gives CDR1 MDHEN, CDR2 SYDVKM. CDR3 sequence: CASSLQGGTGYGYTF. In DNA form, the CDR3 reads TGTGCCAGCAGTTTGCAGGGGGGGACAGGCTATGGCTACACCTTC.

The CDR3 region has the DNA TGTGCCTGGAGTGTCAGACAGGGGAATGGCTACACCTTC. Protein sequence: CAWSVRQGNGYTF. V usage is TRBV30 and J usage is TRBJ1-2, with 8 bases lining up with TRBD1. Germline loops: CDR1 GTSNPN, CDR2 SVGIG (reference sequence). The length of the CDR3 is 13 residues. The V and J ends lost 0 bases and 6 bases, in that order; junction bases with no gene match: 3.